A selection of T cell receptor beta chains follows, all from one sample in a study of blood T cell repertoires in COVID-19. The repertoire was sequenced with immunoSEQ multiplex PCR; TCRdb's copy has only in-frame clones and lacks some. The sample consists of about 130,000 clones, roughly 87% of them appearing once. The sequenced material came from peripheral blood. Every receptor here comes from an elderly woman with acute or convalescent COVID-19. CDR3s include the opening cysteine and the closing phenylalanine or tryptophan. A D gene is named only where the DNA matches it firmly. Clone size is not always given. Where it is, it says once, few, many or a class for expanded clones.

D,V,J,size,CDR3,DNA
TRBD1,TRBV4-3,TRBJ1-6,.,CASSQDGQGLTPLHF,TGCGCCAGCAGCCAAGATGGACAGGGTCTAACACCCCTCCACTTT
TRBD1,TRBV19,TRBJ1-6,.,CASTDRGRRSSYNSPLHF,TGTGCCAGTACGGACAGGGGACGAAGGAGCTCCTATAATTCACCCCTCCACTTT
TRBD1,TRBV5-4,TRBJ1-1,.,CASSSEGGGYTEAFF,TGTGCCAGCAGCTCCGAAGGGGGCGGGTACACTGAAGCTTTCTTT
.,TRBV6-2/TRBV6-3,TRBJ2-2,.,CASSDAGTFTGELFF,TGTGCCAGCAGTGACGCCGGGACTTTCACCGGGGAGCTGTTTTTT
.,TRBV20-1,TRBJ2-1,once,CSARGGNEQFF,TGCAGTGCTAGAGGAGGGAATGAGCAGTTCTTC
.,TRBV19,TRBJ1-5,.,CASSVSNNQPQHF,TGTGCCAGTTCTGTCTCTAACAATCAGCCCCAGCATTTT
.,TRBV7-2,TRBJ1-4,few,CASSLNPTGDNEKLFF,TGTGCCAGCAGCTTAAACCCGACAGGAGATAATGAAAAACTGTTTTTT
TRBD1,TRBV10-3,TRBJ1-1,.,CATLQGGTEAFF,TGTGCCACCCTCCAGGGGGGCACTGAAGCTTTCTTT
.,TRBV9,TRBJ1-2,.,CASSVAAGGANYGYTF,TGTGCCAGCAGCGTAGCTGCGGGGGGCGCTAACTATGGCTACACCTTC
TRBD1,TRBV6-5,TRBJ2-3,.,CASSLTGLFTDTQYF,TGTGCCAGCAGTCTGACAGGGTTATTCACAGATACGCAGTATTTT
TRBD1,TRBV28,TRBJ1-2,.,CASRRQGGNYGYTF,TGTGCCAGCAGGAGACAGGGAGGTAACTATGGCTACACCTTC
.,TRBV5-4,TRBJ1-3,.,CASSRTESNTIYF,TGTGCCAGCAGCCGGACAGAGTCGAACACCATATATTTT
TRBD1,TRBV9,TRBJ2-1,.,CASSKVGGTGLGNEQFF,TGTGCCAGCAGCAAGGTGGGGGGGACAGGGTTAGGGAATGAGCAGTTCTTC
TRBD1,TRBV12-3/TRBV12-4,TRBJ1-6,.,CASAGGPNSPLHF,TGTGCCAGCGCAGGGGGTCCCAATTCACCCCTCCACTTT
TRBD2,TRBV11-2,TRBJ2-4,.,CASSSGGAQNIQYF,TGTGCCAGCAGCAGCGGGGGGGCCCAAAACATTCAGTACTTC
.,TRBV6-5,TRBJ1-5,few,CASSRDQPQHF,TGTGCCAGCAGCAGGGATCAGCCCCAGCATTTT
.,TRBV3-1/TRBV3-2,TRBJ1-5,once,CASSQAAGQPQHF,TGTGCCAGCAGCCAAGCCGCGGGTCAGCCCCAGCATTTT
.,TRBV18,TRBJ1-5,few,CASSPQTGNQPQHF,TGTGCCAGCTCACCGCAGACAGGCAATCAGCCCCAGCATTTT
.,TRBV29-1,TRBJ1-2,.,CSVVLGVGYGYTF,TGCAGCGTTGTATTGGGAGTAGGCTATGGCTACACCTTC
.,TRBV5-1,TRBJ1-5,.,CASSLGESSNQPQHF,TGCGCCAGCAGCTTGGGCGAGAGTAGCAATCAGCCCCAGCATTTT
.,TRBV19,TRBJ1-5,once,CASSIPPGGASNQPQHF,TGTGCCAGTAGTATACCACCGGGAGGGGCGAGCAATCAGCCCCAGCATTTT
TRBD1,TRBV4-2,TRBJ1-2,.,CASSQQGADGYTF,TGTGCCAGCAGCCAACAGGGGGCCGATGGCTACACCTTC
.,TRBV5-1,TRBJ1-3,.,CASSLGGPGNTIYF,TGCGCCAGCAGCTTGGGCGGTCCGGGTAACACCATATATTTT
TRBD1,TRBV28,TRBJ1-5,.,CASSLGTGTEQPQHF,TGTGCCAGCAGTTTGGGGACAGGAACGGAACAGCCCCAGCATTTT
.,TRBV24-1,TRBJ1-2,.,CATSGSGGRDDGYTF,TGTGCCACCAGTGGGTCGGGGGGGCGAGACGATGGCTACACCTTC
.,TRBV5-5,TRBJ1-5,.,CASNPGTAFQPQHF,TGTGCCAGCAACCCCGGGACTGCCTTTCAGCCCCAGCATTTT
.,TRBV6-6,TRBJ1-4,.,CASSYSQAEKLFF,TGTGCCAGCAGTTACTCACAGGCTGAAAAACTGTTTTTT
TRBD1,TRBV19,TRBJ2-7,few,CASRKPGQGYEQYF,TGTGCCAGTAGAAAACCGGGACAGGGTTACGAGCAGTACTTC
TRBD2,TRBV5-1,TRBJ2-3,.,CASSGLAGGADTQYF,TGCGCCAGCAGCGGGCTAGCGGGGGGAGCAGATACGCAGTATTTT
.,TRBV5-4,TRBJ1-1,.,CASSLDGGAGETEAFF,TGTGCCAGCAGCTTGGACGGAGGTGCAGGAGAGACTGAAGCTTTCTTT
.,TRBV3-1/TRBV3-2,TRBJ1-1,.,CASSQALVAPGTEAFF,TGTGCCAGCAGCCAGGCCCTCGTAGCCCCCGGGACTGAAGCTTTCTTT
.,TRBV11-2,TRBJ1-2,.,CASSASPGGVVGYTF,TGTGCCAGCAGCGCTTCTCCGGGGGGGGTGGTTGGCTACACCTTC
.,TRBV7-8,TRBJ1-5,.,CASSRDGINQPQHF,TGTGCCAGCAGCCGAGACGGGATAAATCAGCCCCAGCATTTT
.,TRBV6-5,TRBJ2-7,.,CASSRGLRGEQYF,TGTGCCAGCAGTAGGGGCCTACGTGGGGAGCAGTACTTC
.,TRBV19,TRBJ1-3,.,CASTPSGQRPSGNTIYF,TGTGCCAGTACACCTTCTGGCCAGCGGCCCTCTGGAAACACCATATATTTT